This T cell receptor (beta chain) emerged from a study of OX40 agonist ivuxolimab in advanced cancers. The wider study: The diagnoses of dose-escalation patients were hepatocellular carcinoma, melanoma, renal cell or head and neck cancer. Prior checkpoint blockade (anti-PD-1, anti-PD-L1 or anti-CTLA-4) was permitted; approximately 44% had it. Study-wide results and caveats: CD4+ and CD8+ blood T cells expanded clonally by week 6 at 0.1 to 3.0 mg/kg. Compared with others, partial responders at 0.1-3.0 mg/kg displayed clonal expansion among the lowest.

This clone was detected once. Its antigen is currently unknown. Clones were read by immunoSEQ multiplex PCR, and TCRdb kept only the in-frame ones, dropping some. The repertoire consists of more than 65,000 clones, with just under 85% occurring once and the leading ten covering just under 25%. The V end lost 3 bases, the J end lost 4 bases, and 7 bases lay between the germline ends. The CDR3 sequence is 13 residues long. Germline CDR1 SGHRS, CDR2 YFSETQ. The rearrangement uses TRBV5-1 and TRBJ2-2, with no clear D. The sequence came from an adult with an advanced solid tumor such as melanoma, head and neck, liver or kidney cancer. Sequencing used CD4+ or CD8+ T cells sorted from blood, obtained in a trial of the OX40 agonist ivuxolimab. This CDR3 reads CASSSTFTGELFF. The CDR3, as DNA: TGCGCCAGCAGCTCGACCTTCACCGGGGAGCTGTTTTTT.